This T cell receptor beta chain was identified during a study of shared clonotypes between healthy human individuals. General observations from the study: The expectation was that sequencing depth would affect clonotype sharing among donors. Sampling included only blood; tissue repertoires likely differ.

Assay execution proceeded at the deep level. Original methodology: ImmunoSEQ junction-only sequences lacked quality scores, so their filtering differed. The table came from immunoSEQ multiplex PCR; TCRdb's copy has only in-frame clones and leaves some out. Clone size and V and J calls were adopted from that table, with D and trimming inferred from the DNA. The sample has 490,000 or so clones; approximately 80% are singletons. Of note for this clone: Its antigen is as yet unknown.

The CDR3 has 17 residues. The germline gives CDR1 ENHRY, CDR2 SYGVKD. Trimming removed 9 bases at V and 0 bases at J, with 21 bases between. V is TRBV10-3 and J is TRBJ2-4; TRBD2 is a possible D gene (5 bases). The sample taken for sequencing was PBMCs. The TCR sequence derives from a woman between 35 and 50 years old in good health. Some clones in this sample may be carry-over from other donors' samples. In DNA form, the CDR3 reads TGTGCCATTCACCTCCTGACTACTAGAATAGCCAAAAACATTCAGTACTTC. This translates into CAIHLLTTRIAKNIQYF.